This TCR beta chain was captured by sequencing in a study of a mutant IDH1 vaccine in newly diagnosed glioma. On this clone itself: The target antigen is unknown. One end of the junction does not line up with germline, which may come from a read error.

Time point reported: week 23, last vaccination. Mutant IDH1 20-mer peptide, at 300 ug, made up each vaccine dose, with topical imiquimod. Data came from immunoSEQ multiplex PCR; TCRdb stores just in-frame clones and leaves some out. The table records around 26,000 clones, approximately 82% of them present only once. The sequence was collected from a woman younger than 45 with glioma. This sample comprised PBMCs, obtained from a glioma patient whose treatment included an IDH1 peptide vaccine.

CDR3 region: CARRQGASGNTIYF. The DNA of the CDR3 is TGTGCCCGGAGGCAGGGGGCCTCTGGAAACACCATATATTTT. The rearrangement links TRBV30 to TRBJ1-3; 8 bases map to TRBD1. CDR3 size: 14 residues. Per the germline V gene, CDR1 is GTSNPN and CDR2 is SVGIG (reference sequence).